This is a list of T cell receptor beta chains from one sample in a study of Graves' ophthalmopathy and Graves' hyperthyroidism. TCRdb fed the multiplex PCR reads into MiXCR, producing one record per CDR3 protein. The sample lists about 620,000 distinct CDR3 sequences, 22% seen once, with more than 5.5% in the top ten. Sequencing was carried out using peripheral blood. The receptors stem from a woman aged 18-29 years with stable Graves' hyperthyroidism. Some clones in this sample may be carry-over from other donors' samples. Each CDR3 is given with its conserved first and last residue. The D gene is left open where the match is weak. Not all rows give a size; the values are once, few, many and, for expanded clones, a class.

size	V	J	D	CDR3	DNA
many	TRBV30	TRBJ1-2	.	CAWSYIGTRGTF	TGTGCCTGGAGCTACATCGGGACAAGGGGCACCTTC
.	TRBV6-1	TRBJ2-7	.	CASSRGVQGGYEQYF	TGTGCCAGCAGCCGAGGGGTCCAGGGCGGTTACGAGCAGTACTTC
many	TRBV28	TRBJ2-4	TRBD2	CASPLDRGVSVRLAKNIQYF	TGTGCCAGCCCCCTTGACCGGGGGGTGTCGGTCAGGCTAGCCAAAAACATTCAGTACTTC
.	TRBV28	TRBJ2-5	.	CASSLGTRGKETQYF	TGTGCCAGCAGTTTAGGGACCCGGGGGAAAGAGACCCAGTACTTC
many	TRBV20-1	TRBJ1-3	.	CSALVTLLSGNTIYF	TGCAGTGCCCTCGTCACGCTGCTCTCTGGAAACACCATATATTTT
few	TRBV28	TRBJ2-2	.	CASSQLVITGELFF	TGTGCCAGCAGTCAACTAGTTATCACCGGGGAGCTGTTTTTT
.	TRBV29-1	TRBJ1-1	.	CSVQPSRPEAFF	TGCAGCGTACAACCCAGCCGGCCTGAAGCTTTCTTT
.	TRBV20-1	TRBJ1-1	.	CSALIQNTEAFF	TGCAGTGCTCTTATCCAGAACACTGAAGCTTTCTTT
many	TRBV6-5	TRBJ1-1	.	CASMGGGTSTEAFF	TGTGCCAGCATGGGGGGGGGGACGAGCACTGAAGCTTTCTTT
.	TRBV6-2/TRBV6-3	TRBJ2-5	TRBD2	CASSRPLNGGTYQETQYF	TGTGCCAGCAGTCGCCCACTGAACGGGGGGACGTACCAAGAGACCCAGTACTTC
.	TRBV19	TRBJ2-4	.	CASSIKGPNIQYF	TGTGCCAGTAGTATTAAAGGGCCAAACATTCAGTACTTC
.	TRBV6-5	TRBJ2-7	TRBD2	CASSYSSGRPYEQYF	TGTGCCAGCAGTTACTCGAGCGGGAGACCCTACGAGCAGTACTTC
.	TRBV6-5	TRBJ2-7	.	CASSYVSGNYQQYF	TGTGCCAGCAGTTACGTCTCAGGGAATTACCAGCAGTACTTC
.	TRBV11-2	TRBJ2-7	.	CASSLTSPYEQYF	TGTGCCAGCAGCCTGACATCCCCCTACGAGCAGTACTTC
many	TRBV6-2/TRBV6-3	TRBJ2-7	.	CASSYSPAWGPSYEQYF	TGTGCCAGCAGTTACTCTCCGGCCTGGGGCCCCTCCTACGAGCAGTACTTC
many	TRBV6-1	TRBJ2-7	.	CASSDGGSYYEQYF	TGTGCCAGCAGTGACGGAGGTAGCTACTACGAGCAGTACTTC